The clone carrying this TCR beta chain was seen repeatedly, ten times or more. Its specificity is unknown. These data come from a study of T cells after yellow fever vaccination. The CDR3 has 13 residues. Germline lookup yields CDR1 SGHAT and CDR2 FQNNGV. Between the trimmed V and J ends, which lost 6 bases and 4 bases, there was a span of 10 bases. The 5'RACE template-switching step produced TCR cDNA and added a universal primer site and UMIs. TCRdb reprocessed the 5' RACE reads with MiXCR, giving one entry per CDR3 protein. The data contain 150,000 to 200,000 distinct CDR3 sequences, about 7% of them singletons. Study results and caveats: Weaker overall was a secondary response that nonetheless peaked faster, on day 5 versus 15. Abundant clonotypes from the bulk population could get into FACS-sorted repertoires as contaminants. Re-detected after boosting: most primary clones, more than 95% of CD4 and 80% to 90% of CD8.

Source: CD4+ T cells sorted from PBMCs, taken 5 to 6 days after the first yellow fever vaccination. The sequence came from a man younger than 30 who received the YFV17D yellow fever vaccine. The rearrangement uses TRBV11-2 and TRBJ2-1; the D is unclear. CDR3 residues: CASRSLQYNEQFF. The CDR3 region has the DNA TGTGCCAGCAGATCGCTACAATACAATGAGCAGTTCTTC.